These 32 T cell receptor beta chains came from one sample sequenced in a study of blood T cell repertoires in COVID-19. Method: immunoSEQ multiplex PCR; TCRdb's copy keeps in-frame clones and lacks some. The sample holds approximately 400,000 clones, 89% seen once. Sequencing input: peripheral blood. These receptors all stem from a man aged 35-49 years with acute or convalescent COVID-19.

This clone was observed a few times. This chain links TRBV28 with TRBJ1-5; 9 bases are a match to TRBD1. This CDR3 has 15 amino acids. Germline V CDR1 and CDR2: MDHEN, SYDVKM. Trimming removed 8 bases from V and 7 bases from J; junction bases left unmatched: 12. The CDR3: CASQPNRGRVQPQHF. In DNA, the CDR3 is TGTGCCAGCCAACCAAACAGGGGGCGGGTACAGCCCCAGCATTTT.

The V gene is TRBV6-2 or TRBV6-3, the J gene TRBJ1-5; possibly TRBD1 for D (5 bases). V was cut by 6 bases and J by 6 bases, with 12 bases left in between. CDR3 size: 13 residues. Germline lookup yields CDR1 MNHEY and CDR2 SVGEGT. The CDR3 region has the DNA TGTGCCAGCAGCCCCAGGGTAACTCAGCCCCAGCATTTT. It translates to CASSPRVTQPQHF.

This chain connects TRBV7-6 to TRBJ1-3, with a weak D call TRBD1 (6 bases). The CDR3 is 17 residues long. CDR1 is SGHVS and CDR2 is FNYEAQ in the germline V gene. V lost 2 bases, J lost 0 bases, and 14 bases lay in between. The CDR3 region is CASSLSPGAFSGNTIYF. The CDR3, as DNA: TGTGCCAGCAGCTTAAGTCCAGGGGCATTCTCTGGAAACACCATATATTTT.

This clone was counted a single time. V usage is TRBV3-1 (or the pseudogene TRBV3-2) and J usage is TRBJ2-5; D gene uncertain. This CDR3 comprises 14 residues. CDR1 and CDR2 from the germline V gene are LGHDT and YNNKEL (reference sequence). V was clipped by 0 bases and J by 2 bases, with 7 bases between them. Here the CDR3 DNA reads TGTGCCAGCAGCCAAGAACAGCTTCAAGAGACCCAGTACTTC. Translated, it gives CASSQEQLQETQYF.

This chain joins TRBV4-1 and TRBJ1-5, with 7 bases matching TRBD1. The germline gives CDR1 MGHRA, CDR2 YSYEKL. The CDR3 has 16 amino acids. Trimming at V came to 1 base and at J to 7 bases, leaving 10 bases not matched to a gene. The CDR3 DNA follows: TGCGCCAGCAGCCAAGGTTTCAGGGCAGGGGGACAGCCCCAGCATTTT. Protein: CASSQGFRAGGQPQHF.

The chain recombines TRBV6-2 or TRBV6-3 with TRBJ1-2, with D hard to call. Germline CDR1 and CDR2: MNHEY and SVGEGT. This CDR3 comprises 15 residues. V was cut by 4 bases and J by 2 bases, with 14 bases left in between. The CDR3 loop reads CASSSPLSGNYGYTF. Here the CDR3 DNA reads TGTGCCAGCAGTTCCCCTCTTTCCGGGAACTATGGCTACACCTTC.

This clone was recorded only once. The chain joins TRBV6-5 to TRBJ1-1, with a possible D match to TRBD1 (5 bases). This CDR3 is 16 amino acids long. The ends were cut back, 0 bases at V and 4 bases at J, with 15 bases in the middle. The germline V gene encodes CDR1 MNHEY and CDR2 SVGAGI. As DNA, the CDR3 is TGTGCCAGCAGTTACTCTCCGGGAGGGACGGGCACTGAAGCTTTCTTT. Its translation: CASSYSPGGTGTEAFF.

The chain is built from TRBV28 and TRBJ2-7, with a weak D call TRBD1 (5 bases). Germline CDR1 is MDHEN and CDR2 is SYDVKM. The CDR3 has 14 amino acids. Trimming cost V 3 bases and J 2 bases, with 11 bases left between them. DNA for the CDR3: TGTGCCAGCAGTTTCCCCGACAGTGCCTACGAGCAGTACTTC. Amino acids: CASSFPDSAYEQYF.

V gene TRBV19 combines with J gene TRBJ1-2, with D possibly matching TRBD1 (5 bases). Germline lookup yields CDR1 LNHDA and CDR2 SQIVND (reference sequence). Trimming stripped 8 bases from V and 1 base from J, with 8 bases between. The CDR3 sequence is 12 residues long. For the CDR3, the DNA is TGTGCCAGTTACAGGATTAACTATGGCTACACCTTC. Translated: CASYRINYGYTF.

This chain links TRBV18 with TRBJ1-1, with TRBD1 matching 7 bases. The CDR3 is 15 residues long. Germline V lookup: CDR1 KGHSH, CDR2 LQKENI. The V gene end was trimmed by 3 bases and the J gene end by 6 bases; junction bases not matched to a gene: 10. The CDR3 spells CASSPQRGRVAEAFF. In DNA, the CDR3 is TGTGCCAGCTCACCCCAAAGGGGGCGGGTCGCTGAAGCTTTCTTT.

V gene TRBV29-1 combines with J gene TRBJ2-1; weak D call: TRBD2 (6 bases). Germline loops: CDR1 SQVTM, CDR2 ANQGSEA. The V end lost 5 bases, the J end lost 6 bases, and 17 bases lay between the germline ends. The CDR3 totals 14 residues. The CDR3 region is CSVLGTQGTNEQFF. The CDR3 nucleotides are TGCAGCGTTTTAGGGACTCAGGGTACCAATGAGCAGTTCTTC.

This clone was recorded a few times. Written as DNA, the CDR3 is TGTGCCAGCTCACCAAGGACTAGCGGAAACTACGAGCAGTACTTC. Protein product: CASSPRTSGNYEQYF. The chain links TRBV18 to TRBJ2-7; 10 bases agree with TRBD2. This CDR3 comprises 15 residues. J lost 3 bases, V lost 2 bases, and 4 bases had no gene match. Germline loops: CDR1 KGHSH, CDR2 LQKENI.

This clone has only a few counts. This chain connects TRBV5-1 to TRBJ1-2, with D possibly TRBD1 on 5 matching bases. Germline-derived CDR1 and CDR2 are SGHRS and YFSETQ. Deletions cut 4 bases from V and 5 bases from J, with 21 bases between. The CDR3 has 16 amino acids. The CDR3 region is CASSPTTQVLLYGYTF. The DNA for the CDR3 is TGCGCCAGCAGCCCAACCACACAGGTTTTACTGTATGGCTACACCTTC.

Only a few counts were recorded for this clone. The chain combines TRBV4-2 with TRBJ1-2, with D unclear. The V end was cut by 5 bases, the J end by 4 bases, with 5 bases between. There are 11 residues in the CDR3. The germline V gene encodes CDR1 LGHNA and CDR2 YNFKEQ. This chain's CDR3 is CASSTGYGYTF. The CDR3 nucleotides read TGTGCCAGCAGCACCGGCTATGGCTACACCTTC.

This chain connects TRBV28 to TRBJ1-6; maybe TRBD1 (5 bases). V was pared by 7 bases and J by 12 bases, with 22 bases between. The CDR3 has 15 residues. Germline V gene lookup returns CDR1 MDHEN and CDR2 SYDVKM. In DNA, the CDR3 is TGTGCCAGCAAAGCTCGGGGGACGGAGACGTTACCCCTCCACTTT. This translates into CASKARGTETLPLHF.

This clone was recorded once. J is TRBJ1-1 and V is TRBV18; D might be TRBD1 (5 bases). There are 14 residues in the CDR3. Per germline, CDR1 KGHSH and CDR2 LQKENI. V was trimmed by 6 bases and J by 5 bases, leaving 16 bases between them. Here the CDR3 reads CASSREGVGTEAFF. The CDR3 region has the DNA TGTGCCAGCTCCCGAGAAGGGGTTGGGACTGAAGCTTTCTTT.

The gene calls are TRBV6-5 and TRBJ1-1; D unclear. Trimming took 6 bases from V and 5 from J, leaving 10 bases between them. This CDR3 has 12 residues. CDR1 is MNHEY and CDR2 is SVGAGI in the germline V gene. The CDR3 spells CASSTRETEAFF. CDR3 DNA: TGTGCCAGCAGCACTAGGGAAACTGAAGCTTTCTTT.

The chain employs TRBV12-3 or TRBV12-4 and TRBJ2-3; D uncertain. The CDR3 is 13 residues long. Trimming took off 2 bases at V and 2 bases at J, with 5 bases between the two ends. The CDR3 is CASSLQNTDTQYF. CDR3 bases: TGTGCCAGCAGTTTACAGAACACAGATACGCAGTATTTT.

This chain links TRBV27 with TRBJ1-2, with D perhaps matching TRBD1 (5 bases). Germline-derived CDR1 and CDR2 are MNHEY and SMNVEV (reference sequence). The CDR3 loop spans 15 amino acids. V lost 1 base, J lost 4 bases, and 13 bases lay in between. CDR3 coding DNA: TGTGCCAGCAGTTTATGGCCCGGAGGGGCCTATGGCTACACCTTC. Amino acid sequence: CASSLWPGGAYGYTF.

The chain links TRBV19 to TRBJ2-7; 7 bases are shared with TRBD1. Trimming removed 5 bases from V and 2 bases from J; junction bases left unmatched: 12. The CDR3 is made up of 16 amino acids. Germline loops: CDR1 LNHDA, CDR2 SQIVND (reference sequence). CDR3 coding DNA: TGTGCCAGTAGTTTACTGAGAGAGGGGACAGCCTACGAGCAGTACTTC. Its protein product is CASSLLREGTAYEQYF.

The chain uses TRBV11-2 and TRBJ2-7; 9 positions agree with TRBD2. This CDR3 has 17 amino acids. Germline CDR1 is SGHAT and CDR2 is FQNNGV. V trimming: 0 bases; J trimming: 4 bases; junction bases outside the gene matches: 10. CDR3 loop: CASSLDMGLARSYEQYF. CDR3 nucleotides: TGTGCCAGCAGCTTAGATATGGGACTAGCCAGGTCTTACGAGCAGTACTTC.

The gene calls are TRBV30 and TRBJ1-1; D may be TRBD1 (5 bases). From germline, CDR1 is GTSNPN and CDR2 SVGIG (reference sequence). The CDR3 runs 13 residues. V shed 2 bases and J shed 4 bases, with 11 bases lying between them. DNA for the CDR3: TGTGCCTGGAGTCAACAGGTTGGCACTGAAGCTTTCTTT. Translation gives CAWSQQVGTEAFF.

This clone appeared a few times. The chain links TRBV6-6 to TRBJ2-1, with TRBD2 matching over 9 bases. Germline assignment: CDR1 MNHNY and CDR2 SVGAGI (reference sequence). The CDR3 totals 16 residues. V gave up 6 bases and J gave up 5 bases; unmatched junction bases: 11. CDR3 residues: CASSSQISGSDNEQFF. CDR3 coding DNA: TGTGCCAGCAGCTCACAAATTAGCGGGAGCGACAATGAGCAGTTCTTC.

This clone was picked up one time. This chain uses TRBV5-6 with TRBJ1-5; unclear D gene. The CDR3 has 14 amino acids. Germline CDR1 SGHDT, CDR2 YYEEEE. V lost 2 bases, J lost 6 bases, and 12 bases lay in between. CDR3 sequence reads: CASSFRRAGQPQHF. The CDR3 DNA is TGTGCCAGCAGCTTTAGGCGGGCGGGTCAGCCCCAGCATTTT.

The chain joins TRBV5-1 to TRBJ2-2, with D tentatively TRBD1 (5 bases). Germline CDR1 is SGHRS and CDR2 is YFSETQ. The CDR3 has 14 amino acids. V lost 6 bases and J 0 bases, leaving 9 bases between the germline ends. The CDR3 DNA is TGCGCCAGCACTCCACAGGCGAACACCGGGGAGCTGTTTTTT. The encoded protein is CASTPQANTGELFF.

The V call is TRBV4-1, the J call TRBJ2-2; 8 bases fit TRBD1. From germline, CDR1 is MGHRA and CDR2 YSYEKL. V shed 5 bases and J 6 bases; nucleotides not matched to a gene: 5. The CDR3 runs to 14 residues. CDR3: CASSETTGAGELFF. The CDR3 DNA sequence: TGCGCCAGCAGCGAGACGACAGGGGCCGGGGAGCTGTTTTTT.

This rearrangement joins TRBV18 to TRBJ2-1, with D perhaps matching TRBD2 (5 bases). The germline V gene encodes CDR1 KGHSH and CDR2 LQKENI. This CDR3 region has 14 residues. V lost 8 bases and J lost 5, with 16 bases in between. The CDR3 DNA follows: TGTGCCAGCCCTTTCGGGGAAAGGGACAATGAGCAGTTCTTC. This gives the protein CASPFGERDNEQFF.

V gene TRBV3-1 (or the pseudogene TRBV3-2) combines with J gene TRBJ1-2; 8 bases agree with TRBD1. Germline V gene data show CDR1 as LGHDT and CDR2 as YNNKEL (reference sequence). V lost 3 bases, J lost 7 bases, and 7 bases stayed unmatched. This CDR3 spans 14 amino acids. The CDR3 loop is CASSQGLTGVGYTF. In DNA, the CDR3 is TGTGCCAGCAGCCAGGGGTTGACAGGGGTTGGCTACACCTTC.

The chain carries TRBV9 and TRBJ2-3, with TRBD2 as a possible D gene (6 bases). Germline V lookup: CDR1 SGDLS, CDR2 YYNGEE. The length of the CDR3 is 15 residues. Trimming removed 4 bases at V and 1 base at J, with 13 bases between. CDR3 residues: CASSPEGLGTDTQYF. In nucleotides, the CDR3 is TGTGCCAGCAGCCCGGAGGGACTGGGCACAGATACGCAGTATTTT.

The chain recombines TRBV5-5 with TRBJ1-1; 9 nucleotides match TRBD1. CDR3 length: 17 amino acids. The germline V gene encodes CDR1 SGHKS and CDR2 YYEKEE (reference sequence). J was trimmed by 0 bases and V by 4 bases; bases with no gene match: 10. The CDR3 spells CASSPPGTGPLNTEAFF. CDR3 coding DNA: TGTGCCAGCAGCCCCCCCGGGACAGGGCCTTTGAACACTGAAGCTTTCTTT.

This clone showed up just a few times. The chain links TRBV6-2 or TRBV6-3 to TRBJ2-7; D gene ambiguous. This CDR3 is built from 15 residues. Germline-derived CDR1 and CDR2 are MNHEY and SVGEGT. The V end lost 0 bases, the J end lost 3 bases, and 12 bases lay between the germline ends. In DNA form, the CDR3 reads TGTGCCAGCAGTTACTCCGCGTATGGCGGCTACGAGCAGTACTTC. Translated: CASSYSAYGGYEQYF.

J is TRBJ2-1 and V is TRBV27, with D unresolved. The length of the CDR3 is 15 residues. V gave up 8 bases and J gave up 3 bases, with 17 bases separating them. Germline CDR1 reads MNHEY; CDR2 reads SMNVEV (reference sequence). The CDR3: CASQFSPSRYNEQFF. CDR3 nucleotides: TGTGCCAGCCAATTTAGTCCATCACGCTACAATGAGCAGTTCTTC.